The 18 T cell receptor beta chains given below trace back to one sample, sequenced in a study of shared clonotypes between healthy human individuals (dated by TCRdb to 2018 to 2020). Libraries were constructed by the immunoSEQ multiplex PCR assay. The immuneACCESS repertoire file appears here via TCRdb, limited to in-frame rearrangements. These files lack a portion of the clones; in checked studies, under half of the deficit traces to unresolved V genes, and the cause of the others is not known. For this sample the table gives about 2.3 million clones, of which over 85% were detected only once. The top ten clonotypes cover 0.35% to 0.5% of the sample. The sample was naive CD4+ T cells from PBMCs. The sample's cell subset or site, from its label and the paper: CD45RA+ positively selected. The receptors were sampled from a man younger than 35 in good health. Some clones in this sample may be carry-over from other donors' samples.

The chain is built from TRBV6-1 and TRBJ2-2, with 8 bases fitting TRBD2. Germline CDR1 is MNHNS and CDR2 is SASEGT. There are 12 residues in the CDR3. Unmatched junction bases numbered 4, after V lost 10 bases and J lost 6 bases. The CDR3 reads CATGRAAGELFF. CDR3 nucleotide sequence: TGTGCCACCGGGAGGGCGGCCGGGGAGCTGTTTTTT.

The DNA of the CDR3 is TGTGCCAGCAGCTTGGGACTAGCGGGAGCTTGGTCCGAGCAGTACTTC. This codes for CASSLGLAGAWSEQYF. The chain links TRBV5-4 to TRBJ2-7; 12 nucleotides align to TRBD2. Germline assignment: CDR1 SGHNT and CDR2 YYREEE (reference sequence). The CDR3 has 16 residues. The trim removed 0 bases at V and 6 bases at J, leaving 7 bases unmatched. Using reference TRBV5-4 and TRBJ2-7 for the parts outside the CDR3, the full variable domain is ETGVTQSPTHLIKTRGQQVTLRCSSQSGHNTVSWYQQALGQGPQFIFQYYREEENGRGNFPPRFSGLQFPNYSSELNVNALELDDSALYLCASSLGLAGAWSEQYFGPGTRLTVT.

Details on this clone: Other nucleotide sequences from this sample produce the same CDR3. This chain joins TRBV7-9 and TRBJ2-2; D not resolved. CDR3 length: 14 residues. Germline loops: CDR1 SEHNR, CDR2 FQNEAQ (reference sequence). Trimming took off 2 bases at V and 1 base at J, with 5 bases between the two ends. The CDR3 DNA reads TGTGCCAGCAGCTTAAAACTGAACACCGGGGAGCTGTTTTTT. This gives the protein CASSLKLNTGELFF.

The V gene is TRBV6-6, the J gene TRBJ1-1; D not certain. The CDR3 totals 13 residues. V gave up 7 bases and J gave up 1 base, with 10 bases separating them. Per the germline V gene, CDR1 is MNHNY and CDR2 is SVGAGI (reference sequence). In DNA form, the CDR3 reads TGTGCCAGCATACGCCCCCCGAACACTGAAGCTTTCTTT. Amino acid sequence: CASIRPPNTEAFF.

This clone was counted a single time. The chain uses TRBV27 and TRBJ2-3; D call uncertain. Germline CDR1 MNHEY, CDR2 SMNVEV (reference sequence). Trimming pared 4 bases from V and 0 bases from J, leaving 8 bases between. This CDR3 region has 14 residues. The DNA for the CDR3 is TGTGCCAGCAGTTATTTCGGCAGCACAGATACGCAGTATTTT. Its translation: CASSYFGSTDTQYF.

The CDR3 loop is CASSGGDFQTQNYEQYF. The DNA for the CDR3 is TGTGCCAGCAGCGGGGGGGATTTTCAAACCCAAAACTACGAGCAGTACTTC. The genes are TRBV9 and TRBJ2-7; perhaps TRBD2 as D (6 bases). Per the germline V gene, CDR1 is SGDLS and CDR2 is YYNGEE. Trimming took off 3 bases at V and 3 bases at J, with 22 bases between the two ends. This CDR3 contains 17 residues.

The chain has TRBV6-7 and TRBJ1-2, with D hard to call. TRBV6-7 carries the ORF label, with uncertain function. The CDR3 consists of 16 residues. The ends were cut back, 1 base at V and 8 bases at J, with 20 bases in the middle. CDR3 in amino acids: CASSYYPGRAAPGYTF. The DNA for the CDR3 is TGTGCCAGCAGTTACTATCCCGGCCGAGCGGCCCCGGGCTACACCTTC.

This chain uses TRBV15 with TRBJ2-7; D is undetermined. Trimming removed 0 bases from V and 0 bases from J, with 9 bases in between. The germline V gene has CDR1 LNHNV and CDR2 YYDKDF (reference sequence). The length of the CDR3 is 15 residues. The CDR3 region has the DNA TGTGCCACCAGCAGAGATAGTAAGACCTCCTACGAGCAGTACTTC. It encodes CATSRDSKTSYEQYF.

In DNA, the CDR3 is TGTGCCAGTAGTACCTCATCCCTGTCGACGGCCTTCTACGAGCAGTACTTC. Protein: CASSTSSLSTAFYEQYF. The gene calls are TRBV19 and TRBJ2-7; D remains unclear. Per the germline V gene, CDR1 is LNHDA and CDR2 is SQIVND (reference sequence). Deletions cut 4 bases from V and 3 bases from J, with 22 bases between. The CDR3 runs 17 residues.

The V and J genes are TRBV28 and TRBJ1-4; D is ambiguous. V gave up 5 bases and J gave up 7 bases, with 17 bases separating them. The CDR3 length is 15 residues. CDR1 and CDR2 from the germline V gene are MDHEN and SYDVKM. DNA of the CDR3: TGTGCCAGCAGTCGGCCGGGAGGGAGTCGTGAAAAACTGTTTTTT. It encodes CASSRPGGSREKLFF.

This clone came up a few times. This chain uses TRBV5-1 with TRBJ1-1; D is undetermined. Trimming took 4 bases from V and 1 from J, leaving 11 bases between them. Per germline, CDR1 SGHRS and CDR2 YFSETQ. The CDR3 sequence is 14 residues long. The CDR3 region has the DNA TGCGCCAGCAGCGTAGAGGCCCGGAACACTGAAGCTTTCTTT. Translated, it gives CASSVEARNTEAFF.

This clone was detected only once. V gene TRBV5-6 combines with J gene TRBJ1-1; D not resolved. V lost 4 bases to trimming and J lost 4 bases, with 17 bases between them. CDR3 size: 15 residues. Germline V lookup: CDR1 SGHDT, CDR2 YYEEEE. CDR3 loop: CASSPRSLLVTEAFF. DNA of the CDR3: TGTGCCAGCAGCCCGCGGTCCCTTTTAGTCACTGAAGCTTTCTTT.

A single count supports this clone. Within the sample, other DNA sequences also encode this same CDR3. V usage is TRBV5-1 and J usage is TRBJ2-7; D is unresolved. V gave up 0 bases and J gave up 2 bases, with 9 bases separating them. The germline V gene encodes CDR1 SGHRS and CDR2 YFSETQ. The length of the CDR3 is 14 residues. The CDR3 region has the DNA TGCGCCAGCAGCTTGGGACTCGAGACCTACGAGCAGTACTTC. Encoded protein: CASSLGLETYEQYF.

The V and J genes are TRBV25-1 and TRBJ1-4, with 11 bases aligning to TRBD1. Looked up from germline, CDR1 is MGHDK and CDR2 is SYGVNS. The CDR3 consists of 15 residues. V lost 5 bases, J lost 10 bases, and 9 bases stayed unmatched. The CDR3 nucleotides read TGTGCCAGCAGTCCTTCGGGACAGGGGGAGGGAAAACTGTTTTTT. Its protein is CASSPSGQGEGKLFF.

The chain uses TRBV9 and TRBJ2-3; D is unresolved. From germline, CDR1 is SGDLS and CDR2 YYNGEE. The CDR3 consists of 13 residues. V was trimmed by 4 bases and J by 6 bases, leaving 12 bases between them. CDR3 amino acids: CASSLRTRDTQYF. In DNA, the CDR3 is TGTGCCAGCAGCCTTCGAACCCGGGATACGCAGTATTTT.

The rearrangement links TRBV6-5 to TRBJ1-1, with unresolved D. The CDR3 contains 14 residues. Germline V gene data show CDR1 as MNHEY and CDR2 as SVGAGI. V was shortened by 5 bases and J by 9 bases, with 19 bases between the two germline ends. CDR3 protein: CASSTLLRPDQAFF. In DNA, the CDR3 is TGTGCCAGCAGTACCCTTTTACGGCCAGATCAAGCTTTCTTT.

The CDR3 loop reads CSVGRGLAGNEQFF. CDR3 sequence (DNA): TGCAGCGTGGGAAGAGGGCTAGCGGGCAATGAGCAGTTCTTC. The rearrangement joins TRBV29-1 to TRBJ2-1; 8 positions match TRBD2. The ends lost 6 bases at V and 6 bases at J; junction bases unmatched: 10. This CDR3 comprises 14 residues. CDR1 and CDR2 (germline): SQVTM, ANQGSEA.

J is TRBJ2-2 and V is TRBV27; no clear D gene. The ends were cut back, 5 bases at V and 0 bases at J, with 7 bases in the middle. In germline, CDR1 is MNHEY, CDR2 SMNVEV (reference sequence). CDR3 size: 14 residues. CDR3 sequence (DNA): TGTGCCAGCAGTGGACGGGCGAACACCGGGGAGCTGTTTTTT. Protein sequence: CASSGRANTGELFF.